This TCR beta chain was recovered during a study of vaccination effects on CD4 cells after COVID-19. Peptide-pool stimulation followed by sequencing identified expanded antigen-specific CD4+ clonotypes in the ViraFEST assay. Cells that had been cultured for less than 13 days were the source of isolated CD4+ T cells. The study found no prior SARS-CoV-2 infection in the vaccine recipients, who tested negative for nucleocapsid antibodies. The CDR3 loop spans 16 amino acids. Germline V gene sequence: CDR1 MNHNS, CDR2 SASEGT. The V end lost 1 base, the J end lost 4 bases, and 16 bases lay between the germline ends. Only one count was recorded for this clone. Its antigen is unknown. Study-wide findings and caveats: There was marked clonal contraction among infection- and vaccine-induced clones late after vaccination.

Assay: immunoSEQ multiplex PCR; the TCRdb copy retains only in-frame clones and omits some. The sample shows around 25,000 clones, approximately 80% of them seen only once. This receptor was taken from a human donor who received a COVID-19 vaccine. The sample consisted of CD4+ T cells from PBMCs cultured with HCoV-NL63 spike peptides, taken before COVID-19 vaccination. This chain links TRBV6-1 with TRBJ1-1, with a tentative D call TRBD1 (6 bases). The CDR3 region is CASSEGGRGRFTEAFF. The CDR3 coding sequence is TGTGCCAGCAGTGAAGGTGGCAGGGGTAGGTTCACTGAAGCTTTCTTT.